The sequence of this TCR beta chain was determined in a study of blood T cell repertoires in COVID-19. About the study: Nucleic acid was either cDNA or gDNA, and it came from T cells, B-cell-depleted T cells, or PBMCs.

The CDR3 loop spans 11 amino acids. Trimming removed 0 bases at V and 6 bases at J, with 5 bases between. Germline assignment: CDR1 DFQATT and CDR2 SNEGSKA (reference sequence). The repertoire was sequenced with immunoSEQ multiplex PCR; TCRdb's copy has only in-frame clones and lacks some. Here the sample spans approximately 72,000 clones, around 92% being singletons. The origin of this receptor is a man in his 60s with acute or convalescent COVID-19. The specimen was peripheral blood. The chain is built from TRBV20-1 and TRBJ1-1; D ambiguous. CDR3 protein: CSARDSAEAFF. The DNA for the CDR3 is TGCAGTGCTAGAGATTCGGCTGAAGCTTTCTTT.